These 12 T cell receptor beta chains were all obtained from the same sample, sequenced in a study of blood T cell repertoires in COVID-19. Generated by immunoSEQ multiplex PCR, the TCRdb table keeps only in-frame clones and is missing some. The sample lists about 60,000 clones, around 88% occurring once. Sequencing was performed on peripheral blood. All receptors come from an elderly woman with active COVID-19.

The sample holds one count of this clone. The J gene is TRBJ2-7, the V gene TRBV21-1; the DNA was not used to check the table's D call, TRBD1. TRBV21-1 is described as a pseudogene. This CDR3 is built from 15 residues. DNA of the CDR3: TGTGCCAGCAGCACCCGACAGCGTAGCTCCTACGAGCAGTACTTC. The encoded protein is CASSTRQRSSYEQYF.

The chain joins TRBV25-1 to TRBJ1-2; D not resolved. The V gene lost 4 bases and the J gene lost 5 bases, with 5 bases spanning the gap. The CDR3 has 11 amino acids. Germline CDR1 MGHDK, CDR2 SYGVNS. CDR3 DNA sequence: TGTGCCAGCAGTGCCCTTTATGGCTACACCTTC. Translation: CASSALYGYTF.

The chain has TRBV6-5 and TRBJ2-7; D call uncertain. This CDR3 comprises 15 residues. Germline CDR1 and CDR2: MNHEY and SVGAGI. The ends were cut back, 6 bases at V and 2 bases at J, with 17 bases in the middle. CDR3 sequence (DNA): TGTGCCAGCAGAAGAGACGACACGTGGGCCTACGAGCAGTACTTC. This gives the protein CASRRDDTWAYEQYF.

This sequence joins TRBV5-6 and TRBJ1-5; D is uncertain. Germline V gene sequence: CDR1 SGHDT, CDR2 YYEEEE. The CDR3 is 14 amino acids. V was cut by 4 bases and J by 2 bases, with 10 bases left in between. In nucleotides, the CDR3 is TGTGCCAGCAGCGTAGGACTAGGCAATCAGCCCCAGCATTTT. Amino acids: CASSVGLGNQPQHF. Using reference TRBV5-6 and TRBJ1-5 for the parts outside the CDR3, the full variable domain is DAGVTQSPTHLIKTRGQQVTLRCSPKSGHDTVSWYQQALGQGPQFIFQYYEEEERQRGNFPDRFSGHQFPNYSSELNVNALLLGDSALYLCASSVGLGNQPQHFGDGTRLSIL.

This chain connects TRBV7-3 to TRBJ1-1; a possible D gene is TRBD1 (6 bases). Germline CDR1 reads SGHTA; CDR2 reads FQGTGA. This CDR3 comprises 15 residues. The V end was cut by 0 bases, the J end by 1 base, with 9 bases between. The CDR3 nucleotides are TGTGCCAGCAGCTTAACGGGACACACGAACACTGAAGCTTTCTTT. Amino acids: CASSLTGHTNTEAFF.

The chain has TRBV19 and TRBJ2-4; 7 nucleotides align to TRBD1. Germline V CDR1 and CDR2: LNHDA, SQIVND (reference sequence). V gave up 7 bases and J gave up 7 bases; unmatched junction bases: 4. CDR3 size: 12 residues. The CDR3 is CASTEQGNIQYF. In DNA form, the CDR3 reads TGTGCCAGTACCGAACAGGGGAACATTCAGTACTTC.

The chain has TRBV28 and TRBJ1-5, with TRBD1 identical over 9 bases. CDR1 MDHEN and CDR2 SYDVKM come from the germline V gene. J lost 2 bases, V lost 5 bases, and 4 bases had no gene match. The CDR3 runs to 15 residues. The DNA for the CDR3 is TGTGCCAGCAGTCCACAGGGGGCAGGCAATCAGCCCCAGCATTTT. It is translated as CASSPQGAGNQPQHF. The whole variable domain, filled in from reference TRBV28 and TRBJ1-5, reads DVKVTQSSRYLVKRTGEKVFLECVQDMDHENMFWYRQDPGLGLRLIYFSYDVKMKEKGDIPEGYSVSREKKERFSLILESASTNQTSMYLCASSPQGAGNQPQHFGDGTRLSIL.

V usage is TRBV6-5 and J usage is TRBJ1-6; D is uncertain. V was trimmed by 8 bases and J by 0 bases, leaving 11 bases between them. Germline V gene data show CDR1 as MNHEY and CDR2 as SVGAGI. The CDR3 loop spans 15 amino acids. The CDR3 sequence is CASADLSSYNSPLHF. In DNA form, the CDR3 reads TGTGCCAGCGCGGACTTAAGCTCCTATAATTCACCCCTCCACTTT.

The chain uses TRBV6-5 and TRBJ2-5; 7 bases are a match to TRBD2. There are 14 residues in the CDR3. Germline V gene lookup returns CDR1 MNHEY and CDR2 SVGAGI. Trimming took 5 bases from V and 1 from J; bases not matched to a gene: 4. Written as DNA, the CDR3 is TGTGCCAGCAGTCCCAGACTAGCCCAAGAGACCCAGTACTTC. It specifies CASSPRLAQETQYF.

The chain combines TRBV6-6 with TRBJ2-1; 9 positions agree with TRBD2. The CDR3 totals 16 residues. Germline V gene lookup returns CDR1 MNHNY and CDR2 SVGAGI (reference sequence). V trimming: 2 bases; J trimming: 2 bases; junction bases outside the gene matches: 4. The CDR3 DNA is TGTGCCAGCAGTTACCGCCAGCGGGGGGCCTACAATGAGCAGTTCTTC. It yields the protein CASSYRQRGAYNEQFF.

The rearrangement uses TRBV5-1 and TRBJ2-1; D possibly corresponds to TRBD2 (6 bases). The germline V gene encodes CDR1 SGHRS and CDR2 YFSETQ. The CDR3 length is 13 residues. The ends were cut back, 4 bases at V and 3 bases at J, with 8 bases in the middle. CDR3 sequence: CASSRLDYNEQFF. As DNA, the CDR3 is TGCGCCAGCAGCAGACTAGACTACAATGAGCAGTTCTTC.

This clone was seen just once. The chain couples TRBV7-3 to TRBJ1-1, with a tentative D call TRBD1 (6 bases). The CDR3 sequence is 14 residues long. Per germline, CDR1 SGHTA and CDR2 FQGTGA. The germline V and J ends were trimmed by 2 bases and 4 bases, with 11 bases remaining between them. CDR3 sequence: CASSLQGRITEAFF. The CDR3 coding sequence is TGTGCCAGCAGCTTACAGGGGCGGATCACTGAAGCTTTCTTT.